This TCR beta chain came from a study of blood T cell repertoires in COVID-19. The overall study: Acute-phase and convalescent COVID-19 samples originated in the United States, Italy and Spain.

In germline, CDR1 is MNHEY, CDR2 SMNVEV (reference sequence). This CDR3 region has 19 residues. V lost 6 bases and J 0 bases, leaving 25 bases between the germline ends. Which cohort a participant joined came from the clinical history participants gave. Per the original methods: Estimates of nucleated cell counts were drawn from the amplification of reference gene primers. Profiled with immunoSEQ multiplex PCR; TCRdb holds only in-frame clones, not every one. V and J calls plus clone size are reproduced from that table; the DNA served to infer D and trimming. The table shows a few hundred thousand clones, with roughly nine tenths occurring only once.

The sequenced sample was PBMCs or T cells enriched from blood (not recorded which). This receptor was taken from a woman between 40 and 55 years old who had been exposed to COVID-19. V is TRBV27 and J is TRBJ2-3; the D gene is possibly TRBD1 (8 bases). The CDR3 spells CASSGGRAGGRASTDTQYF. The CDR3 nucleotides read TGTGCCAGCAGCGGAGGGAGGGCAGGGGGCAGGGCGAGCACAGATACGCAGTATTTT.